The next 27 T cell receptor beta chains were all read from a single sample in a study of prognosis after radiotherapy for stage I lung cancer. The study amplified the TCR beta CDR3 region from genomic DNA. This amplification was carried out by two rounds of multiplex PCR. It was primers specific to each TRBV and TRBJ gene that first-round PCR used. TCRdb analysed the multiplex PCR reads with MiXCR anew, one entry per CDR3 protein. The table includes over 11,000 distinct CDR3 sequences, around a quarter detected once. Source: PBMCs, taken before or after stereotactic body radiation therapy (not recorded which). These receptors were collected from a donor at least 50 years old with non-small cell lung cancer.

The table lists this clonotype with a count of one. The likely explanation is a read error, given a far larger clone one base away. The chain carries TRBV6-2 or TRBV6-3 and TRBJ2-5, with TRBD1 identical over 9 bases. The germline CDR1 and CDR2 sequences are MNHEY and SVGEGT. The CDR3 is 15 residues long. Trimming cost V 5 bases and J 2 bases; bases outside gene matches: 6. The CDR3: CASSLPDRGQETQYF. The CDR3 nucleotides are TGTGCCAGCAGTCTCCCGGACAGGGGACAAGAGACCCAGTACTTC.

This clonotype has ten or more counts. Given a much more abundant clone one base away, this may be a read error. V usage is TRBV20-1 and J usage is TRBJ1-5, with TRBD1 matching over 7 bases. The CDR3 loop spans 14 amino acids. CDR1 is DFQATT, CDR2 SNEGSKA, per germline (reference sequence). V lost 5 bases to trimming and J lost 5 bases; unmatched junction nucleotides: 9. CDR3 coding DNA: TGCAGTGCTCCGAGGGACAGACGGCATCAGCCCCAGCATTTT. Amino acids: CSAPRDRRHQPQHF.

This clonotype was recorded many times. The V gene is TRBV30, the J gene TRBJ2-7; D is undetermined. CDR1 and CDR2 from the germline V gene are GTSNPN and SVGIG (reference sequence). Deletions cut 2 bases from V and 2 bases from J, with 19 bases between. The CDR3 extends over 16 amino acids. This CDR3 is CAWSTTIVGPAYEQYF. The CDR3 nucleotides read TGTGCCTGGAGTACCACAATAGTAGGTCCCGCCTACGAGCAGTACTTC.

As for this clonotype: A clone one base away is much larger, so this may be a read error. The V call is TRBV28, the J call TRBJ2-4, with a weak D call TRBD1 (6 bases). The better agreement between TRBJ2-1 and the DNA end casts doubt on the J call. The germline gives CDR1 MDHEN, CDR2 SYDVKM. The CDR3 loop spans 13 amino acids. CDR3 nucleotide sequence: TGTGCCAGCAGTATACAGGGCCCAAACATTCAGTTCTTC. It encodes CASSIQGPNIQFF.

This clonotype was seen at least ten times. The V call is TRBV6-1, the J call TRBJ2-5; TRBD2 aligns across 11 bases. This CDR3 has 14 amino acids. Germline CDR1 MNHNS, CDR2 SASEGT. V shed 5 bases and J 5 bases; nucleotides not matched to a gene: 4. In DNA form, the CDR3 reads TGTGCCAGCAGTCTAGCGGGAGGAGGTGAGACCCAGTACTTC. This sequence encodes CASSLAGGGETQYF.

This clonotype was found many times. The V and J genes are TRBV28 and TRBJ1-5; a possible D gene is TRBD1 (6 bases). CDR1 and CDR2 (germline): MDHEN, SYDVKM. V was pared by 7 bases and J by 2 bases, with 12 bases between. The CDR3 extends over 14 amino acids. CDR3 amino acids: CASKGVFGNQPQHF. CDR3 nucleotide sequence: TGTGCCAGCAAGGGGGTATTTGGCAATCAGCCCCAGCATTTT.

In this sample, this clonotype turned up many times. J is TRBJ2-3 and V is TRBV7-2; 8 bases map to TRBD2. In germline, CDR1 is SGHTA, CDR2 FQGNSA. J was trimmed by 2 bases and V by 7 bases; bases with no gene match: 5. CDR3 length equals 14 residues. CDR3 sequence (DNA): TGTGCCAGCAACGTAGCGGGAATCACAGATACGCAGTATTTT. Protein sequence: CASNVAGITDTQYF.

This chain joins TRBV28 and TRBJ2-1, with D possibly being TRBD2 (5 bases). In germline, CDR1 is MDHEN, CDR2 SYDVKM. Trimming stripped 4 bases from V and 16 bases from J, with 14 bases between. There are 11 residues in the CDR3. The CDR3 region has the DNA TGTGCCAGCAGTTCTTCCACCCGGGGATTCTTC. Translated, it gives CASSSSTRGFF.

This clonotype has ten or more counts. The rearrangement joins TRBV14 to TRBJ2-3; 8 nucleotides align to TRBD2. CDR1 SGHDN and CDR2 FVKESK come from the germline V gene. The length of the CDR3 is 14 residues. V dropped 5 bases and J dropped 4; count of bases not matched to a gene: 5. In DNA form, the CDR3 reads TGTGCCAGCAGCAAAGGACTAGCACCAGATACGCAGTATTTT. It yields the protein CASSKGLAPDTQYF.

To note about this clonotype: A much larger clonotype is one base distant, so this may be a read error. V and J are TRBV10-3 and TRBJ1-4; D perhaps matches TRBD1 (5 bases). The V end was cut by 5 bases, the J end by 7 bases, with 14 bases between. Looked up from germline, CDR1 is ENHRY and CDR2 is SYGVKD. This CDR3 region has 14 residues. The CDR3, as DNA: TGTGCCATCAGTCGGGACGGGGCGGGTGAAAAACTGTTTTTT. It is translated as CAISRDGAGEKLFF.

This clonotype was seen at least ten times. The chain uses TRBV2 and TRBJ2-2; no firm D call. Germline V gene data show CDR1 as SNHLY and CDR2 as FYNNEI. The CDR3 consists of 13 residues. Trimming cost V 7 bases and J 3 bases, with 9 bases left between them. The CDR3 DNA follows: TGTGCCAGCATACTGGAGCACACCGGGGAGCTGTTTTTT. Protein: CASILEHTGELFF.

Turning to this clonotype: Since no conserved phenylalanine or tryptophan closes the CDR3, a read error is the likely cause. V and J are TRBV28 and TRBJ2-7; tentatively, D is TRBD2 (5 bases). CDR3 length equals 15 residues. Trimming stripped 6 bases from V and 3 bases from J, with 18 bases between. The germline gives CDR1 MDHEN, CDR2 SYDVKM. CDR3 loop: CASSRPRTEYYEQYL. DNA of the CDR3: TGTGCCAGCAGCCGACCCAGGACTGAATACTACGAGCAGTACCTC.

This clonotype was seen many times. V and J are TRBV18 and TRBJ1-5; TRBD1 might be the D (5 bases). Germline V gives CDR1 KGHSH, CDR2 LQKENI. Deletions cut 5 bases from V and 3 bases from J, with 17 bases between. CDR3 length equals 16 residues. The CDR3 region has the DNA TGTGCCAGCTCAGACGAGGGGCAGGGATACAATCAGCCCCAGCATTTT. Protein sequence: CASSDEGQGYNQPQHF.

A remark on this clonotype: One base separates it from a far larger clone, so it is likely a read error. The V call is TRBV6-5, the J call TRBJ2-5; 8 nucleotides align to TRBD1. The CDR3 sequence is 14 residues long. Germline CDR1 reads MNHEY; CDR2 reads SVGAGI. The junction had 8 bases not matched to a gene; V was cut back by 2 bases and J by 9 bases. CDR3 loop: CASSYPGQGSAQYF. CDR3 nucleotide sequence: TGTGCCAGCAGTTACCCCGGACAGGGCAGTGCCCAGTACTTC.

The genes are TRBV20-1 and TRBJ1-2; D perhaps matches TRBD1 (6 bases). V lost 2 bases to trimming and J lost 4 bases, with 8 bases between them. This CDR3 is built from 12 residues. Germline CDR1 and CDR2: DFQATT and SNEGSKA (reference sequence). The CDR3 region is CSARRGGYGYTF. CDR3 DNA sequence: TGCAGTGCTAGAAGAGGGGGCTATGGCTACACCTTC.

J is TRBJ1-1 and V is TRBV2; possible D gene TRBD1, 6 bases. This CDR3 is 13 amino acids long. Per the germline V gene, CDR1 is SNHLY and CDR2 is FYNNEI. V lost 2 bases, J lost 12 bases, and 16 bases lay in between. The CDR3 sequence: CASSERRDTVTFF. CDR3 coding DNA: TGTGCCAGCAGTGAACGCAGGGACACTGTAACTTTCTTT.

This clonotype rates as medium-sized. The chain is built from TRBV6-1 and TRBJ2-1; D may match TRBD1 or TRBD2 (6 bases each). This CDR3 is built from 18 residues. V gave up 2 bases and J gave up 1 base, with 18 bases separating them. CDR1 is MNHNS, CDR2 SASEGT, per germline. As DNA, the CDR3 is TGTGCCAGCAGTGAACTCCTAGGGGGGTTAGGGTCCTACAATGAGCAGTTCTTC. Translation gives CASSELLGGLGSYNEQFF.

This clonotype has at least ten counts. This chain joins TRBV3-1 and TRBJ1-1; no clear D. Trimming removed 5 bases at V and 8 bases at J, with 12 bases between. Germline lookup yields CDR1 LGHDT and CDR2 YNNKEL (reference sequence). The CDR3 totals 12 residues. The CDR3 nucleotides read TGTGCCAGCAGCAATAAGGGTGGGGAAGCTTTCTTT. As protein: CASSNKGGEAFF.

This clonotype was observed at least ten times. The chain has TRBV10-3 and TRBJ2-7; D might be TRBD2 (6 bases). V lost 7 bases to trimming and J lost 4 bases, with 20 bases between them. The CDR3 is 15 amino acids. The germline CDR1 and CDR2 sequences are ENHRY and SYGVKD. CDR3: CAITEGGAGLYEQYF. CDR3 in DNA: TGTGCCATCACCGAGGGCGGGGCCGGGCTGTACGAGCAGTACTTC.

This clonotype is termed medium-sized. The chain employs TRBV6-1 and TRBJ2-7; either TRBD1 or TRBD2 may fit D (5 bases each). V lost 2 bases and J lost 2, with 10 bases in between. In germline, CDR1 is MNHNS, CDR2 SASEGT. The CDR3 has 14 residues. This chain's CDR3 is CASSEIGTTYEQYF. The CDR3 coding sequence is TGTGCCAGCAGTGAAATCGGGACGACCTACGAGCAGTACTTC.

A note on this clonotype: A read error may account for a junction end that differs from germline. The CDR3 coding sequence is TGTGCCAGCAGTTACCCAGGGGTAGGCGGACAGCCCCATCGTTTT. This translates into CASSYPGVGGQPHRF. J is TRBJ1-5 and V is TRBV28, with D possibly matching TRBD1 (6 bases). CDR3 length: 15 residues. Germline V gene data show CDR1 as MDHEN and CDR2 as SYDVKM.

This clonotype was observed at least ten times. This chain uses TRBV6-1 with TRBJ1-5; D is uncertain. This CDR3 contains 14 residues. The germline V and J ends were trimmed by 5 bases and 5 bases, with 13 bases remaining between them. Germline lookup yields CDR1 MNHNS and CDR2 SASEGT. The CDR3 sequence: CASSRPGPDQPQHF. For the CDR3, the DNA is TGTGCCAGCAGTAGACCCGGGCCCGATCAGCCCCAGCATTTT.

A remark on this clonotype: Its ends do not fully match the called genes, so a read error is possible. The V gene is TRBV6-2 or TRBV6-3, the J gene TRBJ2-2; 8 bases line up with TRBD2. CDR3 length: 18 residues. Germline loops: CDR1 MNHEY, CDR2 SVGEGT. As DNA, the CDR3 is TGTGCCAGCAGTTTGGGACTAGAGGGAGTACGGTGGACCGGGGAGCTGCTTTTT. It is translated as CASSLGLEGVRWTGELLF.

Judged by abundance, this clonotype is medium-sized. The chain couples TRBV11-3 to TRBJ1-1, with 9 bases fitting TRBD1. Germline V CDR1 and CDR2: SGHNT, YENEEA. V lost 5 bases, J lost 10 bases, and 5 bases stayed unmatched. There are 12 residues in the CDR3. The chain's CDR3 is CASSLGTGRAFF. Here the CDR3 DNA reads TGTGCCAGCAGCCTCGGGACAGGGAGAGCTTTCTTT.

In the case of this clonotype: A read error is likely here: a far larger clone is one base away. V usage is TRBV6-8 and J usage is TRBJ2-7; possibly TRBD1 for D (5 bases). Germline CDR1 reads MNHGY; CDR2 reads SAAAGT. The CDR3 sequence is 13 residues long. CDR3 DNA: TGTGCCAGCAGTTCAACAGGTATCAGCGAGAAGTACTTC. It is translated as CASSSTGISEKYF.

This clonotype was recorded at least ten times. The J gene is TRBJ1-5, the V gene TRBV7-9, with D possibly being TRBD1 (6 bases). This CDR3 spans 14 amino acids. Trimming took 5 bases from V and 4 from J, leaving 12 bases between them. Germline V gene sequence: CDR1 SEHNR, CDR2 FQNEAQ (reference sequence). In DNA form, the CDR3 reads TGTGCCAGCAGCGACGGACAGTTAAATCAGCCCCAGCATTTT. Its translation: CASSDGQLNQPQHF.

This clonotype was seen only once. The rearrangement links TRBV7-2 to TRBJ2-7; 8 nucleotides align to TRBD2. The CDR3 extends over 18 amino acids. V lost 2 bases to trimming and J lost 4 bases; unmatched junction nucleotides: 16. Germline-derived CDR1 and CDR2 are SGHTA and FQGNSA. The CDR3 region is CASSLRGLVGEVLYEQYF. In DNA form, the CDR3 reads TGTGCCAGCAGCTTACGGGGACTAGTGGGAGAAGTCTTGTACGAGCAGTACTTC.